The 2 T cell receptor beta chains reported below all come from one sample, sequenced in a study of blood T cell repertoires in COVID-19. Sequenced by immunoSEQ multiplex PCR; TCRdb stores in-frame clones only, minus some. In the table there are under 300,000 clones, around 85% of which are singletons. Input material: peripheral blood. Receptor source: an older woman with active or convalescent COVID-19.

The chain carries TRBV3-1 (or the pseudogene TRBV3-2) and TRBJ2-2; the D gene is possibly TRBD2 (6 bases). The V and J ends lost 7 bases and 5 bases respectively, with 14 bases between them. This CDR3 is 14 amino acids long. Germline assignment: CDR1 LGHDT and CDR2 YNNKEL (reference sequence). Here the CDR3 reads CASTPLGGTGELFF. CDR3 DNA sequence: TGTGCCAGCACCCCACTGGGGGGTACCGGGGAGCTGTTTTTT.

In nucleotides, the CDR3 is TGTGCCATCAGTCCAACGGACACTGAAGCTTTCTTT. Protein: CAISPTDTEAFF. V is TRBV10-3 and J is TRBJ1-1; D remains ambiguous. Trimming took 5 bases from V and 3 from J, leaving 7 bases between them. Germline V lookup: CDR1 ENHRY, CDR2 SYGVKD. This CDR3 is 12 amino acids long.